The entry below gives a single TCR beta chain sequence along with its context. Its cognate antigen is unknown. V shed 0 bases, J shed 2 bases, and the junction held 5 bases outside the gene matches. CDR1 and CDR2 (germline): SGHRS, YFSETQ. This CDR3 is 17 amino acids long. These data belong to a study of cytotoxic CD8 clonotypes in ibrutinib-treated CLL. Only in-frame clones appear in the TCRdb table, and some are missing; sequencing was by immunoSEQ multiplex PCR. The sample has approximately 330,000 clones; around four fifths are singletons. Overall study findings and caveats: Once treatment began, public clonotypes, which were uncommon, contracted or stayed stable.

Sequencing was performed on PBMCs, taken before ibrutinib treatment. The rearrangement uses TRBV5-1 and TRBJ1-5, with 10 bases aligning to TRBD1. The clonotype was recovered from a human donor with chronic lymphocytic leukemia. Here the CDR3 DNA reads TGCGCCAGCAGCTTGGGACAGGGGGCGCCGGGCAATCAGCCCCAGCATTTT. Translated, it gives CASSLGQGAPGNQPQHF.